Following are 19 T cell receptor beta chains from one sample sequenced in a study of early stage breast cancer tumors. Sequencing used immunoSEQ multiplex PCR; TCRdb keeps in-frame clones, though not all of them. The data hold thousands of clones, with roughly 73% observed a single time. Sequences were obtained from normal breast tissue next to the tumor. These receptors all stem from a person aged 40-50 years with breast cancer.

This clone was seen a few times. The chain uses TRBV11-2 and TRBJ2-7, with 11 bases matching TRBD1. The germline V gene encodes CDR1 SGHAT and CDR2 FQNNGV. The CDR3 runs to 14 residues. The V segment lost 5 bases and the J segment 3 bases; nucleotides outside the gene matches: 3. The DNA for the CDR3 is TGTGCCAGCAGCCTCGGGACAGGGGGCTACGAGCAGTACTTC. Translated, it gives CASSLGTGGYEQYF.

This rearrangement joins TRBV19 to TRBJ2-7, with 9 bases identical to TRBD2. CDR1 LNHDA and CDR2 SQIVND come from the germline V gene (reference sequence). After removal of 0 bases from V and 4 bases from J, the junction contained 7 bases not matched to a gene. This CDR3 has 16 residues. CDR3 in amino acids: CASSIDLASGAYEQYF. CDR3 DNA: TGTGCCAGTAGTATAGATCTGGCTAGCGGGGCTTACGAGCAGTACTTC.

The genes are TRBV5-1 and TRBJ2-1; D is unresolved. The germline V gene encodes CDR1 SGHRS and CDR2 YFSETQ. Between the trimmed V and J ends, which lost 0 bases and 4 bases, there was a span of 2 bases. The CDR3 has 12 residues. CDR3 protein: CASSLEYNEQFF. DNA for the CDR3: TGCGCCAGCAGCTTGGAGTACAATGAGCAGTTCTTC. Using reference TRBV5-1 and TRBJ2-1 for the parts outside the CDR3, the full variable domain is KAGVTQTPRYLIKTRGQQVTLSCSPISGHRSVSWYQQTPGQGLQFLFEYFSETQRNKGNFPGRFSGRQFSNSRSEMNVSTLELGDSALYLCASSLEYNEQFFGPGTRLTVL.

This clone was counted only a few times. The rearrangement links TRBV11-3 to TRBJ2-7; 8 nucleotides match TRBD1. Germline V gene sequence: CDR1 SGHNT, CDR2 YENEEA. The CDR3 has 15 residues. J was trimmed by 5 bases and V by 3 bases; bases with no gene match: 9. Here the CDR3 DNA reads TGTGCCAGCAGCTTCACAGGACAGGGAACTGACGAGCAGTACTTC. Its protein product is CASSFTGQGTDEQYF. Supplemented by reference TRBV11-3 and TRBJ2-7, the full variable domain reads EAGVVQSPRYKIIEKKQPVAFWCNPISGHNTLYWYLQNLGQGPELLIRYENEEAVDDSQLPKDRFSAERLKGVDSTLKIQPAELGDSAVYLCASSFTGQGTDEQYFGPGTRLTVT.

This clone has a handful of counts. This chain uses TRBV2 with TRBJ2-5; D may correspond to TRBD1 or TRBD2 (5 bases each). This CDR3 region has 13 residues. Germline-derived CDR1 and CDR2 are SNHLY and FYNNEI. Trimming took 7 bases from V and 5 from J, leaving 14 bases between them. DNA of the CDR3: TGTGCCAGCACTATCATGGGGGAGGAGACCCAGTACTTC. This gives the protein CASTIMGEETQYF.

The sample holds one count of this clone. The chain employs TRBV30 and TRBJ1-4, with D hard to call. The CDR3 loop spans 15 amino acids. The germline CDR1 and CDR2 sequences are GTSNPN and SVGIG (reference sequence). V was pared by 0 bases and J by 4 bases, with 12 bases between. CDR3 DNA: TGTGCCTGGAGTGTGTACCATGTTCGTAATGAAAAACTGTTTTTT. Translated, it gives CAWSVYHVRNEKLFF.

V and J are TRBV7-9 and TRBJ2-5, with 9 positions matching TRBD2. The junction had 14 bases not matched to a gene; V was cut back by 5 bases and J by 4 bases. This CDR3 contains 17 residues. The germline gives CDR1 SEHNR, CDR2 FQNEAQ (reference sequence). The CDR3 spells CASSPPTSGSARETQYF. The CDR3 DNA reads TGTGCCAGCAGCCCCCCGACTAGCGGATCTGCCCGAGAGACCCAGTACTTC.

In its sample, this clone was seen once. V gene TRBV16 combines with J gene TRBJ1-1; TRBD1 agrees at 8 bases. The germline V gene has CDR1 KGHSY and CDR2 FQNENV. The CDR3 totals 16 residues. Trimming cost V 2 bases and J 4 bases; bases outside gene matches: 9. CDR3 bases: TGTGCCAGCAGCCAAATGTCAGGGGGCGCGGGCACTGAAGCTTTCTTT. It yields the protein CASSQMSGGAGTEAFF.

This chain uses TRBV19 with TRBJ1-2; TRBD1 matches 7 bases. V shed 4 bases, J shed 4 bases, and the junction held 0 bases outside the gene matches. CDR3 length: 12 amino acids. Germline V gene data show CDR1 as LNHDA and CDR2 as SQIVND (reference sequence). The DNA of the CDR3 is TGTGCCAGTAGTACAGGGGGCTATGGCTACACCTTC. It specifies CASSTGGYGYTF. The variable domain in full, with the rest retrieved from reference TRBV19 and TRBJ1-2, is DGGITQSPKYLFRKEGQNVTLSCEQNLNHDAMYWYRQDPGQGLRLIYYSQIVNDFQKGDIAEGYSVSREKKESFPLTVTSAQKNPTAFYLCASSTGGYGYTFGSGTRLTVV.

The rearrangement uses TRBV29-1 and TRBJ1-1, with TRBD1 matching over 12 bases. V shed 6 bases and J 10 bases; nucleotides not matched to a gene: 3. The germline V gene has CDR1 SQVTM and CDR2 ANQGSEA. The CDR3 extends over 11 amino acids. The CDR3 sequence: CSVGQGAGAFF. Written as DNA, the CDR3 is TGCAGCGTGGGACAGGGGGCGGGAGCTTTCTTT.

The rearrangement joins TRBV9 to TRBJ1-4; 10 bases match TRBD1. The CDR3 spans 15 residues. CDR1 is SGDLS and CDR2 is YYNGEE in the germline V gene. The ends lost 0 bases at V and 4 bases at J; junction bases unmatched: 0. CDR3 nucleotide sequence: TGTGCCAGCAGCGTAGGGACAGGGGGTAATGAAAAACTGTTTTTT. This translates into CASSVGTGGNEKLFF.

The chain uses TRBV6-6 and TRBJ2-7; D possibly corresponds to TRBD2 (5 bases). V was pared by 0 bases and J by 3 bases, with 12 bases between. CDR1 is MNHNY, CDR2 SVGAGI, per germline (reference sequence). CDR3 size: 15 residues. CDR3 sequence reads: CASSYSTLGDYEQYF. CDR3 sequence (DNA): TGTGCCAGCAGTTACTCGACACTAGGAGACTACGAGCAGTACTTC.

The chain is built from TRBV29-1 and TRBJ2-7; D is unclear. Germline loops: CDR1 SQVTM, CDR2 ANQGSEA. CDR3 length: 11 amino acids. V was cut by 0 bases and J by 7 bases, with 7 bases left in between. CDR3 coding DNA: TGCAGCGTTGAAGATCAGTGGGAGCAGTACTTC. Its protein is CSVEDQWEQYF.

This sequence joins TRBV6-1 and TRBJ1-3, with D uncertain. The germline V and J ends were trimmed by 4 bases and 2 bases, with 6 bases remaining between them. The CDR3 contains 13 residues. The V gene's germline CDR1 is MNHNS and CDR2 SASEGT. This CDR3 is CASSGTAGNTIYF. The DNA of the CDR3 is TGTGCCAGCAGTGGGACGGCTGGAAACACCATATATTTT.

This clone came up a few times. The J gene is TRBJ2-7, the V gene TRBV7-9, with D maybe TRBD2 (6 bases). The V end lost 0 bases, the J end lost 2 bases, and 14 bases lay between the germline ends. CDR1 and CDR2 from the germline V gene are SEHNR and FQNEAQ (reference sequence). CDR3 size: 16 residues. CDR3 residues: CASSLAPLAYPYEQYF. The CDR3 DNA reads as TGTGCCAGCAGCTTAGCCCCCCTAGCGTATCCCTACGAGCAGTACTTC.

The chain couples TRBV30 to TRBJ2-1, with 7 bases that match TRBD2. The germline V gene has CDR1 GTSNPN and CDR2 SVGIG (reference sequence). The CDR3 length is 13 residues. V gave up 0 bases and J gave up 14 bases; unmatched junction bases: 10. CDR3 sequence (DNA): TGTGCCTGGAGTGTACTCGCGGGAGCGGGAAAGTTCTTC. It translates to CAWSVLAGAGKFF.

This clone was detected a few times. The chain is built from TRBV6-1 and TRBJ1-2, with 8 bases identical to TRBD1. The CDR3 is 13 residues long. CDR1 and CDR2 (germline): MNHNS, SASEGT. V was clipped by 6 bases and J by 8 bases; unmatched bases: 8. CDR3 region: CASSEWDRRGYTF. In nucleotides, the CDR3 is TGTGCCAGCAGCGAATGGGACAGGCGAGGCTACACCTTC.

The chain has TRBV4-1 and TRBJ2-1; possibly TRBD2 for D (6 bases). The CDR3 has 16 residues. Trimming took 0 bases from V and 5 from J, leaving 14 bases between them. CDR1 and CDR2 from the germline V gene are MGHRA and YSYEKL. The CDR3 bases are TGCGCCAGCAGCCAAGAACCGGGACTTGAGAACAATGAGCAGTTCTTC. Amino acids: CASSQEPGLENNEQFF.

This clone was picked up a small number of times. The same CDR3 also results from other DNA sequences found in this sample. The chain has TRBV14 and TRBJ1-1; D gene unclear. The CDR3 length is 13 residues. V was pared by 1 base and J by 5 bases, with 8 bases between. Germline values: CDR1 SGHDN, CDR2 FVKESK. The CDR3: CASSQGARTEAFF. CDR3 DNA: TGTGCCAGCAGCCAAGGGGCGCGTACTGAAGCTTTCTTT.